The rows below give T cell receptor beta chains drawn from one sample of a study of Ad26.COV2.S vaccination and SARS-CoV-2 variants. Assay used: immunoSEQ multiplex PCR; TCRdb lists only in-frame clones, some missing. This sample has around 320,000 clones, with 86% found just once. Specimen: peripheral blood, collected in a trial of Ad26.COV2.S vaccine versus placebo. These TCRs come from a person between 18 and 65 years old who received the Ad26.COV2.S COVID-19 vaccine or a placebo. Both conserved end residues are part of each CDR3. The D gene is left open where the match is weak. Some rows have no size entry. The others give once, few or many, or a class for an expanded clone.

j_call d_call clone_size v_call cdr3_aa cdr3_nt
TRBJ1-2 - - TRBV4-1 CASSQAPNGYGYTF TGCGCCAGCAGCCAAGCCCCGAACGGCTATGGCTACACCTTC
TRBJ2-7 - - TRBV10-3 CAISKNSLNEQYF TGTGCCATCAGTAAAAACAGTTTGAACGAGCAGTACTTC
TRBJ2-2 TRBD1 - TRBV7-9 CASSLGQAAVGELFF TGTGCCAGCAGTCTCGGACAGGCGGCAGTCGGGGAGCTGTTTTTT
TRBJ2-3 - - TRBV6-2/TRBV6-3 CASSYSAGPFTDTQYF TGTGCCAGCAGTTACTCTGCGGGCCCCTTCACAGATACGCAGTATTTT
TRBJ1-2 - - TRBV5-4 CASSLAATGRPDHTF TGTGCCAGCAGCTTGGCCGCTACCGGACGGCCTGATCACACCTTC
TRBJ2-7 - once TRBV18 CASSPVTGLDEQYF TGTGCCAGCTCACCTGTTACAGGGTTGGACGAGCAGTACTTC
TRBJ2-7 - - TRBV30 CAWDNRVGYEQYF TGTGCCTGGGACAACAGGGTCGGCTACGAGCAGTACTTC
TRBJ1-1 - - TRBV25-1 CASSLGLHNTEAFF TGTGCCAGCAGCTTGGGACTGCACAACACTGAAGCTTTCTTT
TRBJ1-2 TRBD1 - TRBV10-3 CAISEPTGIYGYTF TGTGCCATCAGTGAGCCGACAGGGATCTATGGCTACACCTTC
TRBJ1-1 TRBD1 - TRBV10-3 CATGQNTDTEAFF TGTGCCACGGGACAGAACACGGACACTGAAGCTTTCTTT
TRBJ2-7 - few TRBV6-2/TRBV6-3 CASSYDPRGNYEQYF TGTGCCAGCAGTTACGATCCCCGGGGGAACTACGAGCAGTACTTC
TRBJ1-6 TRBD1 - TRBV11-2 CASSFSGTDNSPLHF TGTGCCAGCAGCTTCTCCGGGACAGATAATTCACCCCTCCACTTT
TRBJ1-1 TRBD1 - TRBV6-6 CASSRTGGGLGSEAFF TGTGCCAGCAGTCGAACAGGGGGCGGGTTGGGATCTGAAGCTTTCTTT
TRBJ2-5 TRBD2 - TRBV30 CAWSGLAGDLETQYF TGTGCCTGGAGTGGACTAGCGGGGGATTTAGAGACCCAGTACTTC
TRBJ2-5 - once TRBV6-1 CASSDFGGRRETQYF TGTGCCAGCAGTGATTTCGGGGGGCGTAGAGAGACCCAGTACTTC
TRBJ1-6 - - TRBV6-2/TRBV6-3 CASSRTPDGPLWSPLHF TGTGCCAGCAGCCGCACCCCGGACGGACCCCTTTGGTCACCCCTCCACTTT
TRBJ2-5 TRBD2 - TRBV3-1/TRBV3-2 CASSQPSGGGETQYF TGTGCCAGCAGCCAACCCAGCGGGGGGGGAGAGACCCAGTACTTC
TRBJ1-6 - - TRBV7-8 CASSLPGMSNSPLHF TGTGCCAGCAGCTTACCAGGGATGTCTAATTCACCCCTCCACTTT
TRBJ1-5 - - TRBV11-2 CASSEDVGYQPQHF TGTGCCAGCAGCGAAGATGTGGGTTATCAGCCCCAGCATTTT
TRBJ1-6 - - TRBV4-3 CASSPRHLQTSNSPLHF TGCGCCAGCAGCCCCCGACATCTCCAAACAAGTAATTCACCCCTCCACTTT
TRBJ1-1 - - TRBV5-1 CASSLGGLNTEAFF TGCGCCAGCAGCCTCGGGGGTTTGAACACTGAAGCTTTCTTT
TRBJ2-7 - - TRBV19 CASCLGWAIENEQYF TGTGCCAGTTGTTTAGGGTGGGCCATTGAGAACGAGCAGTACTTC
TRBJ1-1 - once TRBV18 CASSPVGGPIMNTEAFF TGTGCCAGCTCACCTGTCGGGGGACCGATCATGAACACTGAAGCTTTCTTT
TRBJ1-1 - - TRBV11-1 CASSGSPGPRSEAFF TGTGCCAGCAGCGGTTCCCCGGGACCGCGATCTGAAGCTTTCTTT
TRBJ2-3 - - TRBV7-2 CASRIGKVQYF TGTGCCAGCAGAATCGGGAAAGTGCAGTATTTT
TRBJ2-7 TRBD1 - TRBV7-2 CASSLVGTDSYEQYF TGTGCCAGCAGCTTAGTTGGGACAGACTCCTACGAGCAGTACTTC
TRBJ2-5 TRBD2 - TRBV4-2 CASSPSGGETQYF TGTGCCAGCAGCCCTAGCGGGGGTGAGACCCAGTACTTC
TRBJ1-2 TRBD1 - TRBV19 CASSYWDRGYGYTF TGTGCCAGTAGTTATTGGGACAGGGGCTATGGCTACACCTTC
TRBJ2-7 - - TRBV5-1 CASSKSGGNYEQYF TGCGCCAGCAGTAAGTCCGGGGGCAACTACGAGCAGTACTTC
TRBJ2-3 - - TRBV14 CASSQDRGLHTDTQYF TGTGCCAGCAGCCAAGATCGGGGGCTTCACACAGATACGCAGTATTTT
TRBJ1-6 TRBD1 - TRBV3-1/TRBV3-2 CASSRGGLGQSYSPLHF TGTGCCAGCAGCCGCGGGGGTTTGGGACAGTCCTATTCACCCCTCCACTTT
TRBJ1-4 TRBD1 - TRBV6-5 CASSSYRGVDEKLFF TGTGCCAGCAGTTCCTACAGGGGAGTAGATGAAAAACTGTTTTTT
TRBJ2-3 - - TRBV7-2 CASSLVGGGMPVGPDTQYF TGTGCCAGCAGCTTAGTAGGGGGGGGAATGCCGGTGGGTCCAGATACGCAGTATTTT
TRBJ2-6 - few TRBV3-1/TRBV3-2 CASSLLSGANVLTF TGTGCCAGCAGTCTTTTGTCTGGGGCCAACGTCCTGACTTTC
TRBJ1-3 - - TRBV5-4 CASSTGTVGNTIYF TGTGCCAGCAGCACCGGGACTGTCGGAAACACCATATATTTT
TRBJ1-6 TRBD1 once TRBV6-6 CASSRGGGRFFYNSPLHF TGTGCCAGCAGTCGGGGAGGGGGCCGATTTTTCTATAATTCACCCCTCCACTTT
TRBJ2-1 TRBD1 - TRBV5-1 CASSSSLQGAPYFYNEQFF TGCGCCAGCAGCTCCTCTCTACAGGGGGCTCCTTACTTCTACAATGAGCAGTTCTTC
TRBJ1-1 - - TRBV7-3 CASSLTMNTEAFF TGTGCCAGCAGCTTAACCATGAACACTGAAGCTTTCTTT
TRBJ2-7 - - TRBV9 CASSVGDEQYF TGTGCCAGCAGCGTTGGGGACGAGCAGTACTTC
TRBJ1-5 - - TRBV19 CASSIEVGLLVQPQHF TGTGCCAGTAGTATAGAGGTGGGCCTTCTGGTTCAGCCCCAGCATTTT
TRBJ1-3 - - TRBV6-5 CASSPVQGRRNTIYF TGTGCCAGCAGTCCTGTCCAGGGGAGGAGAAACACCATATATTTT
TRBJ1-1 - - TRBV13 CASTVPGVEAFF TGTGCCAGCACCGTGCCCGGAGTTGAAGCTTTCTTT
TRBJ1-2 - once TRBV2 CASSSSFRGYTF TGTGCCAGCAGTTCATCGTTCCGGGGCTACACCTTC
TRBJ2-7 TRBD1 once TRBV18 CASSLGQGPLGYEQYF TGTGCCAGCTCACTTGGACAGGGACCATTAGGGTACGAGCAGTACTTC
TRBJ1-5 - - TRBV30 CAWSPTDFNQPQHF TGTGCCTGGAGCCCGACCGACTTCAATCAGCCCCAGCATTTT
TRBJ2-3 TRBD2 - TRBV27 CASSGPGLSYTDTQYF TGTGCCAGCAGCGGGCCGGGACTATCATACACAGATACGCAGTATTTT
TRBJ2-7 - - TRBV6-2/TRBV6-3 CASSYSTPHEQYF TGTGCCAGCAGTTACTCCACTCCTCACGAGCAGTACTTC
TRBJ1-2 - - TRBV11-2 CASSSPGTRGYGYTF TGTGCCAGCAGCTCTCCAGGGACCAGGGGCTATGGCTACACCTTC
TRBJ1-1 - - TRBV21-1 CASTPGREAFF TGTGCCAGCACCCCGGGCCGCGAAGCTTTCTTT
TRBJ2-2 - - TRBV7-7 CASSRTQGGTGELFF TGTGCCAGCAGTCGGACCCAAGGTGGCACCGGGGAGCTGTTTTTT
TRBJ2-7 TRBD1 - TRBV6-6 CASSYRDRAHEQYF TGTGCCAGCAGTTACAGGGACAGGGCCCACGAGCAGTACTTC
TRBJ2-3 TRBD2 - TRBV5-1 CASSLDSSGGPDTQYF TGCGCCAGCAGCTTGGACTCCAGCGGGGGCCCAGATACGCAGTATTTT
TRBJ1-2 TRBD1 few TRBV16 CASSQGDSYGYTF TGTGCCAGCAGCCAAGGGGACAGCTATGGCTACACCTTC
TRBJ2-7 - - TRBV30 CAWSVSSYEQYF TGTGCCTGGAGTGTTTCCTCCTACGAGCAGTACTTC
TRBJ2-2 TRBD1 - TRBV30 CAWTRQGHTGELFF TGTGCCTGGACTAGACAGGGTCACACCGGGGAGCTGTTTTTT